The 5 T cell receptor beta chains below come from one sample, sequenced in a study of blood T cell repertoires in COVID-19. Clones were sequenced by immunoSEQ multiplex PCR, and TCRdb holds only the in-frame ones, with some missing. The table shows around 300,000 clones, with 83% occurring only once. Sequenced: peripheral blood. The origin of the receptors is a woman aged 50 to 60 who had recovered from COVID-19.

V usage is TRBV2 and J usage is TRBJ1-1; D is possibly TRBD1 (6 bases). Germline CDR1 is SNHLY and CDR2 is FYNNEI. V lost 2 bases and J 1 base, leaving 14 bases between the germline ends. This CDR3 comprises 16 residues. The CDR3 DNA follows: TGTGCCAGCAGTGAAAGTAGGGGACAACAGAACACTGAAGCTTTCTTT. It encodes CASSESRGQQNTEAFF.

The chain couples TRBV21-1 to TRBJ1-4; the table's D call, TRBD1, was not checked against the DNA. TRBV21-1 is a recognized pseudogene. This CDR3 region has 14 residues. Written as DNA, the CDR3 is TGTGCCAGCATTATCGGGACAGGGGATGAAAAACTGTTTTTT. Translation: CASIIGTGDEKLFF.

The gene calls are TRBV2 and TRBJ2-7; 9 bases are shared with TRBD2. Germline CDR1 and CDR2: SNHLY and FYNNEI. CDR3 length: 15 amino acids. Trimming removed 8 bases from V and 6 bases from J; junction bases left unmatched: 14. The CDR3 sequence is CASQGLAGTSGEQYF. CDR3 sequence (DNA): TGTGCCAGCCAGGGGCTAGCGGGGACCTCAGGCGAGCAGTACTTC.

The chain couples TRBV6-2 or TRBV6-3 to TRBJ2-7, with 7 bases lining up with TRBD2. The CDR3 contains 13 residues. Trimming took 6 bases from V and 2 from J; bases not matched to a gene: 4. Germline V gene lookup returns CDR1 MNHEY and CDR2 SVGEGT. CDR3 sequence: CASSHGTTYEQYF. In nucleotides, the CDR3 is TGTGCCAGCAGCCACGGGACTACCTACGAGCAGTACTTC.

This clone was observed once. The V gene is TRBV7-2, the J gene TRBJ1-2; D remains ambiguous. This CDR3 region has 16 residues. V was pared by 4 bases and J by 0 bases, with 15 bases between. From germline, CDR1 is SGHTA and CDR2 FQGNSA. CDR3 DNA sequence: TGTGCCAGCAGCTCCTGGGGAGGAGCGGCTAACTATGGCTACACCTTC. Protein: CASSSWGGAANYGYTF.